This entry features one T cell receptor beta chain sequence. This same CDR3 is encoded by further DNA sequences in the sample. Assay used: immunoSEQ multiplex PCR; TCRdb lists only in-frame clones, some missing. The sample includes around 130,000 clones, roughly 90% of them seen just once. The sample is drawn from a study of control samples from healthy donors and cancer patients. The ends lost 0 bases at V and 10 bases at J; junction bases unmatched: 6. The CDR3 runs 15 residues. Germline V gene data show CDR1 as SGHNT and CDR2 as YYREEE (reference sequence). V gene TRBV5-4 combines with J gene TRBJ1-6; the match to TRBD1 covers 8 bases. The specimen sequenced was blood. This sequence originates from a man aged 18 to 35 in good health. CDR3 region: CASSLGQGARSPLHF. The CDR3 nucleotides are TGTGCCAGCAGCTTGGGGCAGGGGGCACGGTCACCCCTCCACTTT.